This T cell receptor beta chain was captured in a study of HIV-infected children after antiretroviral therapy interruption. Study overall: Interruption-arm sampling covered weeks 0, 12, interruption end (24 or 48), and about 3 years post-study.

The CDR3 is made up of 15 amino acids. Trimming pared 3 bases from V and 3 bases from J, leaving 14 bases between. The TCR library was built from RNA with a 3' RACE protocol and unique molecular identifiers. TCRdb processed the 3' RACE reads anew with MiXCR; each CDR3 protein has one entry. Among some 90,000 distinct CDR3 sequences listed, 5.5% to 8.5% were seen once. Treatment described: PENTA 11 planned treatment interruption arm or continuous ART arm. Naive CD4+ CD45RA+ CD45RO- T cells were sorted from thawed PBMCs. General study findings and limits: Some non-naive CD45RA+ T cells might be present among sorted naive cells. Naive CD4+ Gini coefficient rose by interruption end, suggesting clonal expansion.

About this clonotype itself: The antigen remains undetermined.

The V call is TRBV12-3 or TRBV12-4, the J call TRBJ1-2; no clear D. This specimen consisted of CD45RA+ CD4+ T cells from PBMCs, pooled from several time points, obtained from a donor given antiretroviral therapy, either interrupted or continuous. Subset indicated: naive CD4+ CD45RA+ CD45RO- T cells. The origin of this receptor is a pool of human donors with HIV. CDR3 sequence: CASSLRTASDYGYTF. The DNA of the CDR3 is TGTGCCAGCAGTTTGAGGACCGCCAGCGACTATGGCTACACCTTC.